These 23 T cell receptor beta chains originate from one sample sequenced in a study of blood T cell repertoires in COVID-19. The repertoire was sequenced with immunoSEQ multiplex PCR; TCRdb's copy has only in-frame clones and lacks some. The sample contains approximately 190,000 clones, more than 75% of which appear only once. Sequencing was performed on peripheral blood. The receptors were sampled from a woman aged 60-75 years with COVID-19, enrolled during active disease.

This chain connects TRBV19 to TRBJ1-2; 9 nucleotides match TRBD1. The germline V gene encodes CDR1 LNHDA and CDR2 SQIVND (reference sequence). This CDR3 has 14 amino acids. Losses at the gene ends were 3 bases for V and 1 base for J; bases not matched to a gene: 0. Written as DNA, the CDR3 is TGTGCCAGTAGTATGGACAGGGGTAACTATGGCTACACCTTC. It translates to CASSMDRGNYGYTF.

Regarding this clone: A junction end diverges from the germline sequence, so it may reflect a read error. The chain employs TRBV4-3 and TRBJ2-1, with TRBD2 identical over 9 bases. The length of the CDR3 is 18 residues. Looked up from germline, CDR1 is LGHNA and CDR2 is YSLEER. CDR3 nucleotide sequence: TGCGCCAGCAGCCATCCAAGCGGGAGGTCCCGCTCCCACAATGAGCAGTTCTTC. This encodes CASSHPSGRSRSHNEQFF.

The genes are TRBV3-1 (or the pseudogene TRBV3-2) and TRBJ2-3; no clear D. V lost 2 bases and J 7 bases, leaving 7 bases between the germline ends. The length of the CDR3 is 12 residues. The V gene's germline CDR1 is LGHDT and CDR2 YNNKEL (reference sequence). CDR3 protein: CASSQPPNTQYF. The DNA of the CDR3 is TGTGCCAGCAGCCAACCCCCCAATACGCAGTATTTT.

This clone was seen only a few times. The genes are TRBV29-1 and TRBJ1-2; TRBD1 matches at 7 bases. The CDR3 consists of 13 residues. J gave up 3 bases and V 3 bases, and 4 bases lay outside the gene matches. Germline V gives CDR1 SQVTM, CDR2 ANQGSEA. The CDR3 is CSVDKGADYGYTF. Written as DNA, the CDR3 is TGCAGCGTTGATAAGGGGGCCGACTATGGCTACACCTTC.

This chain uses TRBV4-1 with TRBJ1-1; no firm D call. V dropped 4 bases and J dropped 2 bases, with 11 bases sitting between them. The CDR3 sequence is 14 residues long. CDR1 and CDR2 from the germline V gene are MGHRA and YSYEKL. The CDR3 DNA reads TGCGCCAGCAGCCCTCGCCGGGGAAACACTGAAGCTTTCTTT. As protein: CASSPRRGNTEAFF.

This clone was counted once. The rearrangement joins TRBV13 to TRBJ1-2; TRBD1 matches at 9 bases. The CDR3 extends over 14 amino acids. CDR1 is PRHDT and CDR2 is FYEKMQ in the germline V gene (reference sequence). After removal of 10 bases from V and 7 bases from J, the junction contained 13 bases not matched to a gene. CDR3 nucleotides: TGTGCCACCTCATCCGGGACAGGGAAGAGTGGCTACACCTTC. Protein: CATSSGTGKSGYTF.

The gene calls are TRBV5-5 and TRBJ2-2, with TRBD2 matching 9 bases. CDR3 size: 15 residues. Germline CDR1 SGHKS, CDR2 YYEKEE (reference sequence). The V segment lost 5 bases and the J segment 4 bases; nucleotides outside the gene matches: 6. CDR3 sequence: CASRGGLASTGELFF. As DNA, the CDR3 is TGTGCCAGCAGGGGTGGACTAGCGAGCACCGGGGAGCTGTTTTTT. Variable domain in full (rest from reference TRBV5-5 and TRBJ2-2): DAGVTQSPTHLIKTRGQQVTLRCSPISGHKSVSWYQQVLGQGPQFIFQYYEKEERGRGNFPDRFSARQFPNYSSELNVNALLLGDSALYLCASRGGLASTGELFFGEGSRLTVL.

The CDR3 DNA reads as TGTGCCAGCAGTCGACAGTCTAGCAATCAGCCCCAGCATTTT. Amino acids: CASSRQSSNQPQHF. This rearrangement joins TRBV6-5 to TRBJ1-5, with D tentatively TRBD1 (5 bases). With 5 bases removed from V and 0 bases from J, the gap between germline ends came to 8 bases. CDR1 and CDR2 (germline): MNHEY, SVGAGI. The CDR3 length is 14 residues.

This clone has at least ten counts. This chain joins TRBV30 and TRBJ1-6, with 10 bases that match TRBD1. The CDR3 runs to 14 residues. The trim removed 5 bases at V and 7 bases at J, leaving 5 bases unmatched. Germline V lookup: CDR1 GTSNPN, CDR2 SVGIG (reference sequence). CDR3: CAWDRGRGNSPLHF. CDR3 nucleotides: TGTGCCTGGGACAGGGGGCGGGGAAATTCACCCCTCCACTTT.

The chain links TRBV11-2 to TRBJ1-4; 9 nucleotides match TRBD1. V was pared by 0 bases and J by 5 bases, with 1 base of the junction left unmatched. This CDR3 is built from 15 residues. Germline V gene lookup returns CDR1 SGHAT and CDR2 FQNNGV. The CDR3: CASSLEGTGNEKLFF. DNA of the CDR3: TGTGCCAGCAGCTTAGAAGGGACAGGGAATGAAAAACTGTTTTTT.

This chain uses TRBV29-1 with TRBJ2-1, with no clear D. Germline lookup yields CDR1 SQVTM and CDR2 ANQGSEA. The CDR3 contains 13 residues. Trimming removed 7 bases from V and 0 bases from J, with 10 bases in between. The CDR3 DNA reads TGCAGCGCCAGTTTCGACTCCTACAATGAGCAGTTCTTC. Its protein product is CSASFDSYNEQFF.

V gene TRBV29-1 combines with J gene TRBJ2-3, with TRBD1 matching over 7 bases. V trimming: 2 bases; J trimming: 3 bases; junction bases outside the gene matches: 11. Per germline, CDR1 SQVTM and CDR2 ANQGSEA. The CDR3 is made up of 16 amino acids. The CDR3 sequence: CSVELGTGVQTDTQYF. CDR3 nucleotide sequence: TGCAGCGTTGAACTGGGAACAGGGGTACAAACAGATACGCAGTATTTT.

The chain links TRBV9 to TRBJ1-6; TRBD1 might be the D (6 bases). Germline V gives CDR1 SGDLS, CDR2 YYNGEE. The CDR3 covers 17 residues. Trimming stripped 4 bases from V and 8 bases from J, with 22 bases between. CDR3 protein: CASSSSKDRITHSPLHF. The CDR3 nucleotides are TGTGCCAGCAGCTCGAGTAAGGACAGAATTACCCATTCACCCCTCCACTTT.

This chain uses TRBV30 with TRBJ2-2; perhaps TRBD2 as D (5 bases). CDR3 length equals 13 residues. V shed 0 bases and J shed 9 bases, with 11 bases lying between them. Germline CDR1 GTSNPN, CDR2 SVGIG (reference sequence). CDR3 DNA sequence: TGTGCCTGGAGTGTAGTCCGGGGAAGGGAGCTGTTTTTT. It encodes CAWSVVRGRELFF.

This clone showed up many times. V is TRBV7-9 and J is TRBJ2-2; 9 nucleotides align to TRBD2. Trimming removed 5 bases from V and 1 base from J; junction bases left unmatched: 11. Germline V gene lookup returns CDR1 SEHNR and CDR2 FQNEAQ (reference sequence). The CDR3 loop spans 18 amino acids. DNA of the CDR3: TGTGCCAGCAGCAAGCAGACCGGGACTAGCTTGAACACCGGGGAGCTGTTTTTT. This encodes CASSKQTGTSLNTGELFF.

The chain carries TRBV18 and TRBJ2-2; TRBD2 might be the D (5 bases). The CDR3 is 14 residues long. Germline CDR1 KGHSH, CDR2 LQKENI. Trimming took 1 base from V and 5 from J, leaving 8 bases between them. Here the CDR3 reads CASSPRGDTGELFF. The CDR3, as DNA: TGTGCCAGCTCACCACGGGGAGATACCGGGGAGCTGTTTTTT. The full variable domain, in which reference TRBV18 and TRBJ2-2 provide the parts outside the CDR3, is NAGVMQNPRHLVRRRGQEARLRCSPMKGHSHVYWYRQLPEEGLKFMVYLQKENIIDESGMPKERFSAEFPKEGPSILRIQQVVRGDSAAYFCASSPRGDTGELFFGEGSRLTVL.

The chain couples TRBV10-3 to TRBJ1-4; D is possibly TRBD1 (5 bases). Germline V gene data show CDR1 as ENHRY and CDR2 as SYGVKD. The CDR3 totals 15 residues. Between the trimmed V and J ends, which lost 6 bases and 0 bases, there was a span of 11 bases. The CDR3 DNA reads as TGTGCCATCAGCCGGGGGACCGCAACTAATGAAAAACTGTTTTTT. As protein: CAISRGTATNEKLFF.

The chain links TRBV6-5 to TRBJ1-6; D gene ambiguous. The V end lost 5 bases, the J end lost 10 bases, and 15 bases lay between the germline ends. This CDR3 is 14 amino acids long. The V gene's germline CDR1 is MNHEY and CDR2 SVGAGI. The CDR3 spells CASSPLGLRSPLHF. In DNA, the CDR3 is TGTGCCAGCAGTCCCCTCGGGTTAAGGTCACCCCTCCACTTT.

The sample holds a few counts of this clone. V gene TRBV27 combines with J gene TRBJ2-1; TRBD2 matches at 8 bases. V was clipped by 0 bases and J by 8 bases; unmatched bases: 6. The CDR3 runs to 15 residues. The germline V gene encodes CDR1 MNHEY and CDR2 SMNVEV (reference sequence). The CDR3 spells CASSLSRGERDEQFF. CDR3 nucleotide sequence: TGTGCCAGCAGTTTATCGCGGGGGGAGCGCGATGAGCAGTTCTTC.

The rearrangement joins TRBV2 to TRBJ1-5; weak D call: TRBD1 (6 bases). This CDR3 spans 14 amino acids. Germline V lookup: CDR1 SNHLY, CDR2 FYNNEI. The V end lost 6 bases, the J end lost 4 bases, and 13 bases lay between the germline ends. This chain's CDR3 is CASSLEGGNQPQHF. The CDR3, as DNA: TGTGCCAGCAGCCTAGAGGGGGGGAATCAGCCCCAGCATTTT.

J is TRBJ2-7 and V is TRBV6-1; a possible D gene is TRBD1 (6 bases). Germline V gene sequence: CDR1 MNHNS, CDR2 SASEGT. Trimming stripped 1 base from V and 2 bases from J, with 12 bases between. The CDR3 spans 15 residues. The CDR3: CASSEVGTRTYEQYV. The CDR3 DNA is TGTGCCAGCAGTGAAGTGGGGACAAGGACCTACGAGCAGTACGTC.

This clone has just one count. The CDR3 sequence is CASSIAPPVSGYTF. CDR3 DNA: TGTGCCAGTAGTATCGCCCCTCCGGTCTCTGGCTACACCTTC. The rearrangement links TRBV19 to TRBJ1-2, with D unresolved. The CDR3 has 14 amino acids. Trimming cost V 3 bases and J 7 bases, with 15 bases left between them. Germline CDR1 and CDR2: LNHDA and SQIVND (reference sequence).

In the case of this clone: Mismatch with germline at one junction end may stem from a read error. The chain employs TRBV12-3 or TRBV12-4 and TRBJ1-6; D uncertain. The CDR3 is 11 residues long. CDR3 in DNA: TGTGCCAGCAGTTTAGGTTCATCCCTCCACTTT. It translates to CASSLGSSLHF.